Below are 13 T cell receptor beta chains sequenced from a single sample in a study of blood T cell repertoires in COVID-19 (TCRdb year 2020). Libraries were built with the immunoSEQ multiplex PCR assay. Not all clones reach the TCRdb copy of this immuneACCESS table, which keeps in-frame sequences only. Checked studies attribute under half of the gap to unresolved V genes and leave the rest unexplained. The sample table records tens of thousands of clones; around 86% of these occur just once. The ten largest clonotypes hold approximately 15% of the sample. Sequencing used peripheral blood. The receptors were gathered from a woman in her fifties or sixties with active COVID-19.

The chain is built from TRBV27 and TRBJ1-1; 11 positions match TRBD1. CDR3 length: 18 amino acids. The V gene's germline CDR1 is MNHEY and CDR2 SMNVEV (reference sequence). J gave up 0 bases and V 3 bases, and 9 bases lay outside the gene matches. DNA for the CDR3: TGTGCCAGCAGTTTCACCCCCGGGACAGGGGGACTGAACACTGAAGCTTTCTTT. Its translation is CASSFTPGTGGLNTEAFF.

This clone appeared a few times. The V call is TRBV12-3 or TRBV12-4, the J call TRBJ2-7, with D possibly matching TRBD1 (5 bases). The CDR3 spans 13 residues. V shed 5 bases and J shed 2 bases, with 10 bases lying between them. This chain's CDR3 is CASSTTVPYEQYF. CDR3 nucleotide sequence: TGTGCCAGCAGTACGACAGTACCCTACGAGCAGTACTTC.

The V call is TRBV18, the J call TRBJ1-4, with D possibly being TRBD1 (5 bases). The CDR3 runs 13 residues. Germline lookup yields CDR1 KGHSH and CDR2 LQKENI. The ends were cut back, 5 bases at V and 4 bases at J, with 8 bases in the middle. This CDR3 is CASSSRDNEKLFF. The DNA of the CDR3 is TGTGCCAGCTCAAGCAGGGATAATGAAAAACTGTTTTTT.

This sequence joins TRBV30 and TRBJ2-3; D call uncertain. CDR1 is GTSNPN, CDR2 SVGIG, per germline (reference sequence). CDR3 size: 14 residues. The V end was cut by 2 bases, the J end by 0 bases, with 9 bases between. The CDR3 loop reads CAWSRGSSTDTQYF. The DNA of the CDR3 is TGTGCCTGGAGTAGAGGCAGTAGCACAGATACGCAGTATTTT. Full variable domain (remainder filled in from reference TRBV30 and TRBJ2-3): SQTIHQWPATLVQPVGSPLSLECTVEGTSNPNLYWYRQAAGRGLQLLFYSVGIGQISSEVPQNLSASRPQDRQFILSSKKLLLSDSGFYLCAWSRGSSTDTQYFGPGTRLTVL.

The chain employs TRBV27 and TRBJ1-6; D is ambiguous. CDR1 and CDR2 (germline): MNHEY, SMNVEV (reference sequence). This CDR3 region has 13 residues. The V gene lost 8 bases and the J gene lost 6 bases, with 11 bases spanning the gap. Here the CDR3 reads CASSDTSNSPLHF. In DNA form, the CDR3 reads TGTGCCAGCTCCGACACAAGTAATTCACCCCTCCACTTT.

The V and J genes are TRBV2 and TRBJ2-3, with TRBD2 matching over 11 bases. V gave up 6 bases and J gave up 2 bases; unmatched junction bases: 16. This CDR3 comprises 19 residues. The germline V gene encodes CDR1 SNHLY and CDR2 FYNNEI. In nucleotides, the CDR3 is TGTGCCAGCAGGAGAACTAGCGGGGGCACATTAAAACACACAGATACGCAGTATTTT. Residues: CASRRTSGGTLKHTDTQYF.

This sequence joins TRBV2 and TRBJ2-3; D may be TRBD2 (6 bases). Germline V gene data show CDR1 as SNHLY and CDR2 as FYNNEI. The CDR3 sequence is 15 residues long. V was pared by 0 bases and J by 2 bases, with 9 bases between. In DNA, the CDR3 is TGTGCCAGCAGTGAAGCCGGGGGTGCCACAGATACGCAGTATTTT. It codes for CASSEAGGATDTQYF.

The chain uses TRBV10-3 and TRBJ2-2; no definite D call. The CDR3 is 13 residues long. CDR1 and CDR2 from the germline V gene are ENHRY and SYGVKD. V shed 6 bases and J shed 8 bases, with 13 bases lying between them. In DNA form, the CDR3 reads TGTGCCATCAGGGGCCCCCCTGATGGGGAGCTGTTTTTT. Translation: CAIRGPPDGELFF.

This clone was recorded once. The V gene is TRBV28, the J gene TRBJ1-3, with a tentative D call TRBD1 (5 bases). V dropped 6 bases and J dropped 7 bases, with 16 bases sitting between them. This CDR3 spans 14 amino acids. Germline CDR1 and CDR2: MDHEN and SYDVKM. CDR3: CASSPPAGRNTIYF. CDR3 DNA: TGTGCCAGCAGCCCACCAGCAGGGAGGAACACCATATATTTT.

This chain links TRBV28 with TRBJ1-1; the D gene is possibly TRBD1 (6 bases). The ends were cut back, 4 bases at V and 4 bases at J, with 13 bases in the middle. This CDR3 region has 14 residues. Germline values: CDR1 MDHEN, CDR2 SYDVKM. The CDR3 reads CASSSVIGGTEAFF. The DNA for the CDR3 is TGTGCCAGCAGTTCGGTCATAGGGGGCACTGAAGCTTTCTTT.

The V gene is TRBV6-5, the J gene TRBJ1-1; 9 bases align to TRBD1. Germline loops: CDR1 MNHEY, CDR2 SVGAGI. J gave up 3 bases and V 11 bases, and 10 bases lay outside the gene matches. The length of the CDR3 is 14 residues. The CDR3 protein is CASSGQGQYTEAFF. The DNA of the CDR3 is TGTGCCTCCTCGGGACAGGGACAGTACACTGAAGCTTTCTTT.

This chain links TRBV6-4 with TRBJ2-2; 10 positions agree with TRBD1. CDR3 length: 16 amino acids. Germline V CDR1 and CDR2: MRHNA, SNTAGT. The J segment lost 3 bases and the V segment lost 6 bases, leaving 7 bases of the junction unmatched. The CDR3 DNA reads TGTGCCAGCAGGTATCCCGGGACAGGGGACACCGGGGAGCTGTTTTTT. This translates into CASRYPGTGDTGELFF.

This chain connects TRBV7-9 to TRBJ2-2; D ambiguous. The CDR3 length is 13 residues. Per the germline V gene, CDR1 is SEHNR and CDR2 is FQNEAQ (reference sequence). With 6 bases removed from V and 2 bases from J, the gap between germline ends came to 7 bases. CDR3: CASSHTNTGELFF. The CDR3 nucleotides read TGTGCCAGCAGTCACACCAACACCGGGGAGCTGTTTTTT.